A single sample gave rise to the 23 T cell receptor beta chains below, sequenced in a study of regulatory T cells in long-lasting Graves disease. The time point was: newly diagnosed GD, antithyroid drugs for less than 3 months. The authors made the TCR library using RNA they extracted from PBMCs. Sequencing libraries for TCR beta were prepared with iRepertoire HTBI primers and Arm-PCR of CDR3 regions. TCRdb re-called the multiplex PCR reads through MiXCR, storing one row per CDR3 protein. The sample carries about 240,000 distinct CDR3 sequences, 20% recorded once. Sequenced here: peripheral blood mononuclear cells (PBMCs), sampled at new diagnosis, from a patient treated with antithyroid drugs. The receptors were gathered from a female donor with Graves disease.

V usage is TRBV10-1 and J usage is TRBJ2-1; D is possibly TRBD1 (6 bases). CDR3 length: 15 residues. Germline assignment: CDR1 WNHNN and CDR2 SYGVQD (reference sequence). The V and J ends lost 0 bases and 2 bases respectively, with 8 bases between them. CDR3 bases: TGCGCCAGCAGTGAGTCCTGGGGGCCCTACAATGAGCAGTTCTTC. This codes for CASSESWGPYNEQFF.

This clonotype was counted only a few times. The chain recombines TRBV19 with TRBJ2-1; TRBD2 matches 8 bases. Losses at the gene ends were 5 bases for V and 8 bases for J; bases not matched to a gene: 14. The CDR3 sequence is 16 residues long. From germline, CDR1 is LNHDA and CDR2 SQIVND (reference sequence). The CDR3 loop reads CASSVRSGRGMDEQFF. The CDR3 nucleotides are TGTGCCAGTAGTGTCCGAAGCGGGAGAGGTATGGATGAGCAGTTCTTC.

This clonotype was observed at least ten times. V is TRBV4-1 and J is TRBJ2-1; a weak D match, TRBD2 (5 bases). Trimming cost V 0 bases and J 7 bases, with 16 bases left between them. CDR1 MGHRA and CDR2 YSYEKL come from the germline V gene. The CDR3 spans 16 residues. DNA for the CDR3: TGCGCCAGCAGCCAAGAACGGGGTTCAATTTGGAATGAGCAGTTCTTC. Residues: CASSQERGSIWNEQFF.

This clonotype was counted many times. The gene calls are TRBV2 and TRBJ2-7, with no clear D. From germline, CDR1 is SNHLY and CDR2 FYNNEI. This CDR3 is built from 14 residues. V was trimmed by 4 bases and J by 1 base, leaving 11 bases between them. CDR3 in DNA: TGTGCCAGCAGTGGGGCCAGCGTTTCCTACGAGCAGTACTTC. The encoded protein is CASSGASVSYEQYF.

This clonotype has only a few counts. The chain links TRBV7-2 to TRBJ2-3; 8 bases are a match to TRBD2. Germline V CDR1 and CDR2: SGHTA, FQGNSA. The ends lost 1 base at V and 2 bases at J; junction bases unmatched: 5. CDR3 length equals 16 residues. CDR3 coding DNA: TGTGCCAGCAGCTTAGTTCGCGGGAGGTTCACAGATACGCAGTATTTT. Translated, it gives CASSLVRGRFTDTQYF.

This clonotype was recorded many times. V is TRBV2 and J is TRBJ1-2; 7 nucleotides align to TRBD1. The CDR3 length is 14 residues. From germline, CDR1 is SNHLY and CDR2 FYNNEI. The J segment lost 2 bases and the V segment lost 6 bases, leaving 6 bases of the junction unmatched. The CDR3 DNA is TGTGCCAGCAGGTTGACAGGGCAAAACTATGGCTACACCTTC. It translates to CASRLTGQNYGYTF. Using reference TRBV2 and TRBJ1-2 for the parts outside the CDR3, the full variable domain is EPEVTQTPSHQVTQMGQEVILRCVPISNHLYFYWYRQILGQKVEFLVSFYNNEISEKSEIFDDQFSVERPDGSNFTLKIRSTKLEDSAMYFCASRLTGQNYGYTFGSGTRLTVV.

There are many counts of this clonotype. The CDR3 sequence is CATSRDLHLNTEAFF. CDR3 DNA: TGTGCCACCAGCAGAGATTTACACCTCAACACTGAAGCTTTCTTT. J is TRBJ1-1 and V is TRBV15, with D uncertain. Per the germline V gene, CDR1 is LNHNV and CDR2 is YYDKDF (reference sequence). The CDR3 has 15 amino acids. Trimming pared 0 bases from V and 2 bases from J, leaving 10 bases between. Complete variable domain (other parts from reference TRBV15 and TRBJ1-1): DAMVIQNPRYQVTQFGKPVTLSCSQTLNHNVMYWYQQKSSQAPKLLFHYYDKDFNNEADTPDNFQSRRPNTSFCFLDIRSPGLGDTAMYLCATSRDLHLNTEAFFGQGTRLTVV.

This clonotype showed up many times. J is TRBJ2-3 and V is TRBV10-3; D remains unclear. The V gene lost 5 bases and the J gene lost 4 bases, with 13 bases spanning the gap. Germline-derived CDR1 and CDR2 are ENHRY and SYGVKD. This CDR3 has 14 residues. CDR3 residues: CAISKDLVADTQYF. Written as DNA, the CDR3 is TGTGCCATCAGTAAAGATCTTGTGGCAGATACGCAGTATTTT.

The chain links TRBV10-3 to TRBJ1-2; D not certain. The CDR3 totals 12 residues. V gave up 7 bases and J gave up 4 bases, with 10 bases separating them. CDR1 and CDR2 (germline): ENHRY, SYGVKD. CDR3 amino acids: CAIKRVGYGYTF. The CDR3, as DNA: TGTGCCATCAAAAGGGTCGGCTATGGCTACACCTTC.

The chain is built from TRBV11-3 and TRBJ2-4; 9 nucleotides agree with TRBD1. The length of the CDR3 is 16 residues. Germline CDR1 and CDR2: SGHNT and YENEEA. With V trimmed by 4 bases and J by 1 base, 5 bases remained unmatched. The CDR3 nucleotides read TGTGCCAGCAGCTCGGACAGGGGAAGGGCCAAAAACATTCAGTACTTC. Protein: CASSSDRGRAKNIQYF.

This clonotype occurred many times. The V gene is TRBV20-1, the J gene TRBJ1-1; 7 bases map to TRBD1. This CDR3 has 12 amino acids. V shed 3 bases, J shed 13 bases, and the junction held 11 bases outside the gene matches. Germline CDR1 DFQATT, CDR2 SNEGSKA (reference sequence). In DNA, the CDR3 is TGCAGTGCTAGGCGGGACAGCCGAGGGGGTTTCTTT. Translating it yields CSARRDSRGGFF.

Ten or more counts support this clonotype. This chain connects TRBV20-1 to TRBJ1-1; the D gene is possibly TRBD1 (6 bases). Trimming removed 5 bases from V and 0 bases from J, with 16 bases in between. The CDR3 contains 15 residues. Per the germline V gene, CDR1 is DFQATT and CDR2 is SNEGSKA (reference sequence). The CDR3 DNA follows: TGCAGTGCTCGCGGGGGCGCGGGGTTGAACACTGAAGCTTTCTTT. The encoded protein is CSARGGAGLNTEAFF.

Ten or more counts support this clonotype. The chain combines TRBV29-1 with TRBJ1-4; D is possibly TRBD1 (6 bases). In germline, CDR1 is SQVTM, CDR2 ANQGSEA. The CDR3 contains 14 residues. V gave up 7 bases and J gave up 3 bases, with 15 bases separating them. The CDR3 nucleotides read TGCAGCGCTTCACCGGGACACGCTAATGAAAAACTGTTTTTT. Protein: CSASPGHANEKLFF. Together with reference TRBV29-1 and TRBJ1-4, the CDR3 gives the full variable domain: SAVISQKPSRDICQRGTSLTIQCQVDSQVTMMFWYRQQPGQSLTLIATANQGSEATYESGFVIDKFPISRPNLTFSTLTVSNMSPEDSSIYLCSASPGHANEKLFFGSGTQLSVL.

About this clonotype: This likely stems from a read error, as it lies one base from a far larger clone. V and J are TRBV10-3 and TRBJ1-5, with D unresolved. The ends were cut back, 5 bases at V and 4 bases at J, with 15 bases in the middle. This CDR3 region has 15 residues. Germline CDR1 ENHRY, CDR2 SYGVKD. CDR3 region: CAISYSQGPNQPQHF. The CDR3 nucleotides read TGTGCCATCAGTTACTCTCAAGGACCTAATCAGCCCCAGCATTTT.

This clonotype was counted ten times or more. The chain carries TRBV3-1 and TRBJ1-5; 8 bases match TRBD1. The CDR3 spans 15 residues. V shed 2 bases, J shed 6 bases, and the junction held 6 bases outside the gene matches. Germline CDR1 LGHDT, CDR2 YNNKEL (reference sequence). The CDR3 region has the DNA TGTGCCAGCAGCCAATCTGGGACAGGTTTTCAGCCCCAGCATTTT. It specifies CASSQSGTGFQPQHF.

This clonotype was observed once. This may be a read error, as it is one base from a much larger clone. V is TRBV27 and J is TRBJ2-3; 7 nucleotides line up with TRBD1. The tail of the sequence fits TRBJ2-7 better, so the J call may be wrong. This CDR3 region has 15 residues. The germline CDR1 and CDR2 sequences are MNHEY and SMNVEV (reference sequence). The CDR3 loop is CASSKREGQLNEQYF. The CDR3 DNA is TGTGCCAGCAGTAAAAGAGAGGGACAGCTGAATGAGCAGTACTTC.

This clonotype came up many times. This chain uses TRBV5-1 with TRBJ2-5; D is undetermined. Germline V gene sequence: CDR1 SGHRS, CDR2 YFSETQ. The germline V and J ends were trimmed by 0 bases and 3 bases, with 12 bases remaining between them. The CDR3 length is 15 residues. This CDR3 is CASSLALGFKETQYF. The DNA of the CDR3 is TGCGCCAGCAGCTTGGCTCTCGGTTTCAAAGAGACCCAGTACTTC.

With respect to this clonotype: This likely stems from a read error, as it lies one base from a far larger clone. V is TRBV2 and J is TRBJ2-5, with 10 bases aligning to TRBD1. This CDR3 is built from 15 residues. Germline V lookup: CDR1 SNHLY, CDR2 FYNNEI. V lost 3 bases, J lost 5 bases, and 6 bases stayed unmatched. This chain's CDR3 is CASSEAGTGDETQYF. The DNA for the CDR3 is TGTGCCAGCAGTGAGGCAGGGACAGGGGACGAGACCCAGTACTTC.

Many counts were recorded for this clonotype. The rearrangement uses TRBV6-1 and TRBJ2-2; TRBD1 agrees at 7 bases. This CDR3 is 13 amino acids long. Germline assignment: CDR1 MNHNS and CDR2 SASEGT. V was clipped by 2 bases and J by 9 bases; unmatched bases: 3. CDR3 in amino acids: CASSELGGRELFF. The DNA of the CDR3 is TGTGCCAGCAGTGAATTAGGGGGCAGGGAGCTGTTTTTT.

This clonotype was seen more than once but under ten times. V is TRBV29-1 and J is TRBJ2-1, with 10 bases fitting TRBD2. The V segment lost 7 bases and the J segment 7 bases; nucleotides outside the gene matches: 10. CDR3 size: 14 residues. Germline-derived CDR1 and CDR2 are SQVTM and ANQGSEA. The CDR3 nucleotides read TGCAGCGCTGCCTCCGGGACTAGCGTTAATGAGCAGTTCTTC. Protein product: CSAASGTSVNEQFF.

As concerns this clonotype: This may arise from a read error, as a much more abundant clone is one base away. The chain is built from TRBV5-5 and TRBJ2-5; D tentatively fits TRBD1 or TRBD2 (5 bases each). This CDR3 comprises 15 residues. CDR1 and CDR2 (germline): SGHKS, YYEKEE (reference sequence). In DNA, the CDR3 is TGTGCCAGCGTCGATAACGGGGCCAACCAAGGGACCCAGTACTTC. This codes for CASVDNGANQGTQYF.

CDR3 sequence reads: CASSFAIFDLSHQETQYF. CDR3 coding DNA: TGTGCCAGCAGCTTCGCCATTTTCGACCTAAGCCACCAAGAGACCCAGTACTTC. This chain links TRBV5-8 with TRBJ2-5, with no clear D. Trimming took off 2 bases at V and 0 bases at J, with 20 bases between the two ends. Germline loops: CDR1 SGHTS, CDR2 YDEGEE. The CDR3 consists of 18 residues. The full variable domain, its missing parts supplied by reference TRBV5-8 and TRBJ2-5, is EAGVTQSPTHLIKTRGQQATLRCSPISGHTSVYWYQQALGLGLQFLLWYDEGEERNRGNFPPRFSGRQFPNYSSELNVNALELEDSALYLCASSFAIFDLSHQETQYFGPGTRLLVL.

The chain is built from TRBV9 and TRBJ1-6; D not certain. V was cut by 3 bases and J by 0 bases, with 7 bases left in between. Germline V CDR1 and CDR2: SGDLS, YYNGEE. The CDR3 consists of 15 residues. CDR3 bases: TGTGCCAGCAGCGCCGCCAGCTCCTATAATTCACCCCTCCACTTT. It specifies CASSAASSYNSPLHF.